Listed below are T cell receptor beta chains from one sample, sequenced in a study of cytomegalovirus exposure and HLA in healthy donors. Profiling relied on immunoSEQ multiplex PCR, and the TCRdb table lists in-frame clones only, not all of them. Of around 110,000 clones in the sample, 79% were seen once. Sequenced material: PBMCs. Every receptor here comes from a man aged 25 to 45 in good health and CMV-seropositive. The CDR3 runs from the conserved cysteine through the conserved F or W.

v_gene	j_gene	CDR3aa
TRBV11-3	TRBJ2-7	CASSRRQGYYEQYF
TRBV7-9	TRBJ1-3	CASTPPSGGSGNTIYF
TRBV6-1	TRBJ1-2	CASSHPGYYGYTF
TRBV15	TRBJ2-5	CATSSVRRGETQYF
TRBV7-9	TRBJ1-1	CASSGQGIDEVFF
TRBV7-9	TRBJ2-7	CASSLTYHEQYF
TRBV6-6	TRBJ2-7	CASKYSGSESYEQYF
TRBV10-3	TRBJ1-1	CAISSYSTGHKTGGNTEAFF
TRBV5-1	TRBJ2-5	CASSFGSGIETQYF
TRBV28	TRBJ1-1	CASSRTMNTEAFF
TRBV19	TRBJ2-7	CASSVDRESSYEQYF
TRBV2	TRBJ2-4	CASKGGGSKNSQYF
TRBV7-2	TRBJ1-2	CASSLEGHRVSRLGYTF